This T cell receptor beta chain comes out of a study of cytomegalovirus exposure and HLA in healthy donors. This table comes from immunoSEQ multiplex PCR, and its TCRdb copy is limited to in-frame clones, with some not included. Of about 78,000 clones listed, 90% to 96% are singletons. This CDR3 has 13 amino acids. The V gene's germline CDR1 is SGHNT and CDR2 YYREEE (reference sequence). V lost 0 bases, J lost 3 bases, and 7 bases lay in between. A remark on this clone: Its antigen remains unidentified.

Study-wide results and limits: Rarity marked most TCR sequences, yet some public TCRs occurred in many donors.

V is TRBV5-4 and J is TRBJ2-7; possibly TRBD1 for D (5 bases). This sequence was found in a man aged 18-30 years in good health and CMV-seropositive. The specimen was PBMCs. CDR3 in amino acids: CASSLGTGYEQYF. The CDR3 coding sequence is TGTGCCAGCAGCTTGGGAACAGGCTACGAGCAGTACTTC.